A single T cell receptor beta chain is shown here with its context. These data come from a study of blood T cell repertoires in COVID-19. Original analysis: It was from reference gene primer amplification that nucleated cell counts were estimated. Clones were read by immunoSEQ multiplex PCR, and TCRdb kept only the in-frame ones, dropping some. That table supplies the V and J calls and clone size; D and trimming were determined from the DNA. Of approximately 30,000 clones listed, roughly 89% are singletons. V dropped 4 bases and J dropped 3 bases, with 16 bases sitting between them. The CDR3 consists of 16 residues. CDR1 is MNHEY and CDR2 is SMNVEV in the germline V gene (reference sequence).

Material for sequencing was peripheral blood. This TCR was recovered from a human donor in a cohort sampled during active COVID-19. The J gene is TRBJ2-1, the V gene TRBV27, with D possibly TRBD2 on 6 matching bases. For the CDR3, the DNA is TGTGCCAGCAGTTCCCCAGGAGGGGAGCGCTACAATGAGCAGTTCTTC. Encoded protein: CASSSPGGERYNEQFF.